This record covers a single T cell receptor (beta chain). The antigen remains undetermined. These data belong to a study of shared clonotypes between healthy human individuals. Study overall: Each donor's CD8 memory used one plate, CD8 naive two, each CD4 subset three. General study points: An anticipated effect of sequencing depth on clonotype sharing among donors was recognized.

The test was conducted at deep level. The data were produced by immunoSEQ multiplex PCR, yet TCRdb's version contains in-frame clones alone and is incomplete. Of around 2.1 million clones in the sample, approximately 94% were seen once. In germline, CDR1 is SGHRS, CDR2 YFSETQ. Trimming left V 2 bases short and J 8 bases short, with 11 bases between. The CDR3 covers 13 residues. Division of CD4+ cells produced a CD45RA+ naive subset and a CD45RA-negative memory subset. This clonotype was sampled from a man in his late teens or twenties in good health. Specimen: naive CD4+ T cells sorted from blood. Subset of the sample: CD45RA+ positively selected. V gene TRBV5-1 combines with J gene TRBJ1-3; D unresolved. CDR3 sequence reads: CASSFTVGYTIYF. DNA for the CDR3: TGCGCCAGCAGCTTCACAGTAGGATACACCATATATTTT.